A single sample gave rise to the 32 T cell receptor beta chains below, sequenced in a study of blood T cells in healthy people across ages. With a J-beta primer mix and a sample-barcoded 5' primer, a second PCR ran about 7 to 12 cycles. TCRdb reprocessed the 5' RACE reads with MiXCR, giving one entry per CDR3 protein. The sample contains hundreds of thousands of distinct CDR3 sequences, over 40% of which appear only once. Sequences were obtained from blood. These receptors all stem from a woman aged 80 or older in good health.

This clonotype was counted many times. The V and J genes are TRBV9 and TRBJ2-3; 9 nucleotides line up with TRBD1. The CDR3 is made up of 14 amino acids. Germline V gene data show CDR1 as SGDLS and CDR2 as YYNGEE. The junction had 5 bases not matched to a gene; V was cut back by 3 bases and J by 6 bases. The DNA of the CDR3 is TGTGCCAGCAGCGCCGGGACAGGGCGGGATACGCAGTATTTT. It codes for CASSAGTGRDTQYF.

This clonotype appeared a single time. The chain employs TRBV4-1 and TRBJ2-4; the D gene is possibly TRBD1 (6 bases). The end of the DNA aligns better with TRBJ2-7, so the J call may be wrong. CDR3 length equals 14 residues. Per the germline V gene, CDR1 is MGHRA and CDR2 is YSYEKL. CDR3 region: CASSQTLGAYEQYF. The DNA of the CDR3 is TGCGCCAGCAGCCAAACGTTGGGGGCGTACGAGCAGTACTTC.

Ten or more counts support this clonotype. This chain joins TRBV10-3 and TRBJ2-3; the D gene is possibly TRBD2 (5 bases). This CDR3 has 15 amino acids. V was clipped by 2 bases and J by 1 base, with 10 bases between them. Germline-derived CDR1 and CDR2 are ENHRY and SYGVKD. The CDR3 DNA reads as TGTGCCATCAGTGAGGGGAGTCTGGGCACAGATACGCAGTATTTT. This gives the protein CAISEGSLGTDTQYF.

A note on this clonotype: This may stem from a read error, because a much larger clone lies one nucleotide away. The V gene is TRBV10-3, the J gene TRBJ2-7; TRBD1 matches 7 bases. J lost 7 bases, V lost 0 bases, and 9 bases had no gene match. The length of the CDR3 is 15 residues. Germline CDR1 is ENHRY and CDR2 is SYGVKD. CDR3 sequence (DNA): TGTGCCATCAGTGAGTCGGGACAGAAATACAATGAGCAGTACTTC. It is translated as CAISESGQKYNEQYF.

On this clonotype: This sequence may be a read error, since a much larger clone differs from it by one base. The V call is TRBV29-1, the J call TRBJ2-1; 7 nucleotides agree with TRBD2. The J call is in doubt because the DNA end fits TRBJ2-7 better. The germline gives CDR1 SQVTM, CDR2 ANQGSEA. This CDR3 has 14 residues. CDR3 amino acids: CSVTAGAAYNEQYF. Here the CDR3 DNA reads TGCAGCGTTACGGCGGGAGCCGCGTACAATGAGCAGTACTTC.

Ten or more counts support this clonotype. This chain connects TRBV20-1 to TRBJ2-3; 10 nucleotides align to TRBD2. Germline CDR1 is DFQATT and CDR2 is SNEGSKA (reference sequence). J lost 6 bases, V lost 2 bases, and 5 bases had no gene match. The CDR3 totals 14 residues. As DNA, the CDR3 is TGCAGTGCTAGAAGGACTAGCGGTGTCGATACGCAGTATTTT. The encoded protein is CSARRTSGVDTQYF.

This clonotype was seen a handful of times. The chain carries TRBV5-1 and TRBJ2-4; D unclear. Trimming left V 1 base short and J 0 bases short, with 8 bases between. Looked up from germline, CDR1 is SGHRS and CDR2 is YFSETQ. The CDR3 totals 15 residues. The CDR3 region is CASSLNFVAKNIQYF. In nucleotides, the CDR3 is TGCGCCAGCAGCTTGAATTTCGTAGCCAAAAACATTCAGTACTTC.

Note on this clonotype: Possible read error: a much larger clone is one base away. CDR3 bases: TGTGTCCCGATGAGGCTAGATGAGTACTTC. Protein: CVPMRLDEYF. The chain couples TRBV6-2 or TRBV6-3 to TRBJ2-4; no firm D call. Germline V gene lookup returns CDR1 MNHEY and CDR2 SVGEGT. The CDR3 is made up of 10 amino acids.

V is TRBV27 and J is TRBJ2-3; 7 nucleotides line up with TRBD2. Per the germline V gene, CDR1 is MNHEY and CDR2 is SMNVEV (reference sequence). The CDR3 extends over 15 amino acids. Trimming at V came to 3 bases and at J to 4 bases, leaving 7 bases not matched to a gene. The CDR3 coding sequence is TGTGCCAGCAGTTTTGGCGGGGGAAGTTCAGATACGCAGTATTTT. It specifies CASSFGGGSSDTQYF.

Remarks on this clonotype: A read error is possible here, since a much larger clone lies one base away. The chain carries TRBV5-1 and TRBJ2-1; the D call may be TRBD1 or TRBD2 (10 bases each). The CDR3 runs to 20 residues. Trimming left V 2 bases short and J 1 base short, with 25 bases between. Germline lookup yields CDR1 SGHRS and CDR2 YFSETQ. The CDR3 sequence is CASSFPGQGFSGRSYNEQFF. The CDR3 DNA sequence: TGCGCCAGCAGCTTTCCGGGACAGGGGTTTAGCGGGAGGTCCTACAATGAGCAGTTCTTC. Looking up the rest from reference TRBV5-1 and TRBJ2-1 gives the full variable domain: KAGVTQTPRYLIKTRGQQVTLSCSPISGHRSVSWYQQTPGQGLQFLFEYFSETQRNKGNFPGRFSGRQFSNSRSEMNVSTLELGDSALYLCASSFPGQGFSGRSYNEQFFGPGTRLTVL.

This clonotype was recorded a few times. The CDR3 loop is CASSVVGSGYTF. CDR3 coding DNA: TGTGCCAGCAGCGTAGTTGGAAGTGGCTACACCTTC. The rearrangement joins TRBV9 to TRBJ1-2; D not resolved. Germline V gives CDR1 SGDLS, CDR2 YYNGEE. Trimming pared 0 bases from V and 7 bases from J, leaving 7 bases between. The length of the CDR3 is 12 residues.

The chain uses TRBV29-1 and TRBJ1-2, with 7 bases aligning to TRBD1. CDR1 is SQVTM, CDR2 ANQGSEA, per germline. The CDR3 totals 13 residues. V lost 5 bases, J lost 8 bases, and 11 bases stayed unmatched. The CDR3 DNA reads as TGCAGCGTTCCGGCCGACAGGGATAAGGGCTACACCTTC. Translation gives CSVPADRDKGYTF. The variable domain in full, with the rest retrieved from reference TRBV29-1 and TRBJ1-2, is SAVISQKPSRDICQRGTSLTIQCQVDSQVTMMFWYRQQPGQSLTLIATANQGSEATYESGFVIDKFPISRPNLTFSTLTVSNMSPEDSSIYLCSVPADRDKGYTFGSGTRLTVV.

This clonotype was detected many times. The chain carries TRBV12-3 or TRBV12-4 and TRBJ2-3; D gene uncertain. This CDR3 has 13 residues. V was cut by 3 bases and J by 5 bases, with 9 bases left in between. CDR3 coding DNA: TGTGCCAGCAGTTTTGCGTCGGTAGATACGCAGTATTTT. It yields the protein CASSFASVDTQYF.

The chain is built from TRBV4-1 and TRBJ2-7; TRBD2 aligns across 11 bases. This CDR3 contains 16 residues. Germline V CDR1 and CDR2: MGHRA, YSYEKL. The J segment lost 4 bases and the V segment lost 0 bases, leaving 5 bases of the junction unmatched. CDR3 amino acids: CASSQEWGLAEYEQYF. CDR3 DNA sequence: TGCGCCAGCAGCCAAGAGTGGGGACTAGCGGAATACGAGCAGTACTTC.

This clonotype was seen a handful of times. The chain joins TRBV7-9 to TRBJ2-1, with D unclear. Trimming took 5 bases from V and 8 from J, leaving 10 bases between them. The germline CDR1 and CDR2 sequences are SEHNR and FQNEAQ (reference sequence). The CDR3 loop spans 12 amino acids. CDR3 sequence: CASSPTVDEQFF. The DNA of the CDR3 is TGTGCCAGCAGCCCGACCGTGGATGAGCAGTTCTTC.

This clonotype was seen more than once but under ten times. The CDR3 protein is CASSRTVPGLADSSSYNEQYF. The CDR3 nucleotides read TGTGCCAGCTCACGGACAGTACCGGGACTAGCTGATTCCAGCTCCTACAATGAGCAGTACTTC. The chain recombines TRBV18 with TRBJ2-1; TRBD2 matches at 9 bases. The DNA end is a closer match to TRBJ2-7, so the J assignment may be wrong. The CDR3 is made up of 21 amino acids. Per germline, CDR1 KGHSH and CDR2 LQKENI.

Comments on this clonotype: This may arise from a read error, as a much more abundant clone is one base away. The chain links TRBV15 to TRBJ2-1, with 9 bases matching TRBD2. Trimming removed 8 bases from V and 12 bases from J; junction bases left unmatched: 14. Germline loops: CDR1 LNHNV, CDR2 YYDKDF (reference sequence). The CDR3 totals 14 residues. The CDR3 nucleotides read TGTGCCACCTACCCAGCGGGAGGAGTAAGTGTGCAGTTCTTC. Translated: CATYPAGGVSVQFF.

Many counts were recorded for this clonotype. The chain uses TRBV11-2 and TRBJ2-1; 7 positions match TRBD2. The CDR3 spans 17 residues. V lost 1 base to trimming and J lost 7 bases; unmatched junction nucleotides: 13. The germline V gene has CDR1 SGHAT and CDR2 FQNNGV. CDR3 DNA sequence: TGTGCCAGCAGCTTAGGCGCGGGAGTCGCCCTAGGTAATGAGCAGTTCTTC. Amino acids: CASSLGAGVALGNEQFF.

Here the CDR3 reads CSCWDNEQFF. DNA for the CDR3: TGCAGCTGCTGGGACAATGAGCAGTTCTTC. The chain is built from TRBV29-1 and TRBJ2-1; D not resolved. Per germline, CDR1 SQVTM and CDR2 ANQGSEA. The CDR3 runs to 10 residues. With 8 bases removed from V and 5 bases from J, the gap between germline ends came to 7 bases.

The chain employs TRBV2 and TRBJ2-3; weak D call: TRBD2 (6 bases). The CDR3 contains 13 residues. With 2 bases removed from V and 5 bases from J, the gap between germline ends came to 8 bases. Germline V gene sequence: CDR1 SNHLY, CDR2 FYNNEI. CDR3 DNA: TGTGCCAGCAGTGAATGGGGGGTAGATACGCAGTATTTT. Its translation: CASSEWGVDTQYF.

The CDR3 DNA sequence: TGTGCCACCAGTGATTCATCATACACCGGGGAGCTGTTTTTT. This gives the protein CATSDSSYTGELFF. This chain joins TRBV24-1 and TRBJ2-2; D not certain. Germline CDR1 KGHDR, CDR2 SFDVKD. The CDR3 totals 14 residues. V dropped 2 bases and J dropped 3 bases, with 6 bases sitting between them.

There are a few counts of this clonotype. The chain has TRBV7-9 and TRBJ2-7; 10 positions agree with TRBD1. Germline loops: CDR1 SEHNR, CDR2 FQNEAQ (reference sequence). V dropped 4 bases and J dropped 7; count of bases not matched to a gene: 13. The CDR3 length is 16 residues. CDR3 sequence (DNA): TGTGCCAGCAGCTCAATAGACAGGGGGCGCGTACAGGAGCAGTACTTC. Protein product: CASSSIDRGRVQEQYF.

This clonotype showed up just a few times. This chain uses TRBV5-1 with TRBJ2-1, with D perhaps matching TRBD1 or TRBD2 (5 bases each). The J call may be wrong; the DNA end is better matched by TRBJ2-7. The CDR3 consists of 15 residues. Germline V gives CDR1 SGHRS, CDR2 YFSETQ. CDR3 coding DNA: TGCGCCAGCAGCTTTTGGGGGAGCTCCTACAATGAGCAGTACTTC. Translation: CASSFWGSSYNEQYF.

V usage is TRBV20-1 and J usage is TRBJ2-7; 11 bases are a match to TRBD1. The trim removed 4 bases at V and 4 bases at J, leaving 6 bases unmatched. The V gene's germline CDR1 is DFQATT and CDR2 SNEGSKA (reference sequence). CDR3 length equals 14 residues. CDR3 coding DNA: TGCAGTGCTATGGGACAGGGGGATCTTTACGAGCAGTACTTC. This encodes CSAMGQGDLYEQYF.

The chain couples TRBV21-1 to TRBJ2-3; the table gives TRBD1 as D, unverified against the DNA. TRBV21-1 is tagged as a pseudogene. The CDR3 runs 15 residues. CDR3 nucleotide sequence: TGTGCCAGCAGCAAGGGGCGGGGGAGCACAGATACGCAGTATTTT. As protein: CASSKGRGSTDTQYF.

The rearrangement joins TRBV29-1 to TRBJ2-4, with D perhaps assigned TRBD1 or TRBD2 (5 bases each). The assigned J gene may be wrong: the sequence end matches TRBJ2-7 better. CDR1 is SQVTM, CDR2 ANQGSEA, per germline. The CDR3 runs to 14 residues. CDR3 nucleotide sequence: TGCAGCGTTTATTTGGGACCGCGGGTACGCGAGCAGTACTTC. Protein: CSVYLGPRVREQYF.

The chain employs TRBV27 and TRBJ1-4; D is ambiguous. Trimming stripped 6 bases from V and 8 bases from J, with 25 bases between. Germline lookup yields CDR1 MNHEY and CDR2 SMNVEV (reference sequence). CDR3 size: 17 residues. Here the CDR3 DNA reads TGTGCCAGCAGAACCGCTAGAGGATTAGGATCCGGGGAAAAACTGTTTTTT. This gives the protein CASRTARGLGSGEKLFF.

The chain employs TRBV28 and TRBJ2-3; D could derive from TRBD1 or TRBD2 (6 bases each). The CDR3 extends over 12 amino acids. From germline, CDR1 is MDHEN and CDR2 SYDVKM. V lost 10 bases and J 1 base, leaving 9 bases between the germline ends. Here the CDR3 DNA reads TGTGCCACGGGGGCCCGCACAGATACGCAGTATTTT. Translating gives CATGARTDTQYF.

In this sample, this clonotype turned up once. Given a much more abundant clone one base away, this may be a read error. The chain combines TRBV4-1 with TRBJ2-1; no definite D call. V was trimmed by 0 bases and J by 7 bases, leaving 10 bases between them. The CDR3 loop spans 14 amino acids. Per the germline V gene, CDR1 is MGHRA and CDR2 is YSYEKL. The CDR3 spells CASSQDWGRNEQFF. The CDR3 coding sequence is TGCGCCAGCAGCCAAGATTGGGGAAGGAATGAGCAGTTCTTC.

This chain links TRBV7-2 with TRBJ2-5; the match to TRBD1 covers 7 bases. CDR3 size: 16 residues. With 3 bases clipped from V and 3 bases from J, the junction kept 10 bases outside the gene matches. Germline V CDR1 and CDR2: SGHTA, FQGNSA. CDR3 nucleotide sequence: TGTGCCAGCAGCTTGGGGGATGGGACAGCCAAAGAGACCCAGTACTTC. Its protein is CASSLGDGTAKETQYF.

This sequence joins TRBV3-1 and TRBJ2-7; 8 nucleotides line up with TRBD2. V gave up 1 base and J gave up 7 bases; unmatched junction bases: 9. CDR1 and CDR2 from the germline V gene are LGHDT and YNNKEL (reference sequence). The CDR3 extends over 15 amino acids. The CDR3 coding sequence is TGTGCCAGCAGCCAAGCGGCGGGGGGCAGGGATGAGCAGTACTTC. Residues: CASSQAAGGRDEQYF.

J is TRBJ1-6 and V is TRBV10-3; possible D gene TRBD1, 5 bases. Germline assignment: CDR1 ENHRY and CDR2 SYGVKD. The CDR3 totals 15 residues. V was trimmed by 4 bases and J by 4 bases, leaving 11 bases between them. The CDR3 DNA reads TGTGCCATCAGTGCGGGGGGAACTTATAATTCACCCCTCCACTTT. Translation: CAISAGGTYNSPLHF.